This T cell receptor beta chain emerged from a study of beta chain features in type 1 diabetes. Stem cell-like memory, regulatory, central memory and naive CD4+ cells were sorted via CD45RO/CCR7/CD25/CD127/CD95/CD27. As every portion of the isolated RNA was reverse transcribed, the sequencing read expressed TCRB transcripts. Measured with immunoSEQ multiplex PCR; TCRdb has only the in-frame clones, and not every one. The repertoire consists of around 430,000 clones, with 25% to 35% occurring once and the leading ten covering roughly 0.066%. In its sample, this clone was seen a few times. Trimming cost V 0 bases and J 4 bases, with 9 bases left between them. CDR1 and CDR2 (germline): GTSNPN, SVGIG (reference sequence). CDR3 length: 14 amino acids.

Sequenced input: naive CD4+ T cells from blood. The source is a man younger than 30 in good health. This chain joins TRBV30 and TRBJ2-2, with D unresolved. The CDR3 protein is CAWSVRQITGELFF. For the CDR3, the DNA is TGTGCCTGGAGTGTACGTCAGATCACCGGGGAGCTGTTTTTT.